This T cell receptor (beta chain) was identified in a study of PD-1 blockade in classical Hodgkin lymphoma. Measured with immunoSEQ multiplex PCR; TCRdb has only the in-frame clones, and not every one. The data hold roughly 3,900 clones, with 60% to 75% observed a single time. J lost 2 bases, V lost 5 bases, and 12 bases had no gene match. CDR3 length: 17 residues. Germline-derived CDR1 and CDR2 are SEHNR and FQNEAQ (reference sequence). Broader study findings: Reports described newly diagnosed patients as having lower baseline TCR diversity than healthy donors. Repertoire difference causes, possibly disease activity or prior therapy, remain undefined. TCR diversity in CD4+, not CD8+, cells rose significantly by C4D1. Newly diagnosed patients had diversity similar to the baseline diversity of complete responders.

Points on this clone: Antigen unknown.

Documented time point: cycle 4 day 1 (C4D1), after five to seven weeks of nivolumab. Exposure to brentuximab vedotin varied, and each patient had relapsed following autologous stem cell transplantation. This TCR was sampled from a human donor with classical Hodgkin lymphoma. This rearrangement joins TRBV7-9 to TRBJ1-3; the match to TRBD1 covers 7 bases. Sequenced here: peripheral blood mononuclear cells (PBMCs), sampled before the fourth cycle of nivolumab. The CDR3 DNA is TGTGCCAGCAGCGAGACAGGGATGCGATCGGCTGGAAACACCATATATTTT. Protein: CASSETGMRSAGNTIYF.